These 25 T cell receptor beta chains were sequenced from one sample in a study of cytomegalovirus exposure and HLA in healthy donors. The PCR was carried out with 60 Vbeta primers and 13 Jbeta primers. This table comes from immunoSEQ multiplex PCR, and its TCRdb copy is limited to in-frame clones, with some not included. The sample has some 200,000 clones, about four fifths seen once. The material sequenced was PBMCs. All receptors come from a female donor in good health and CMV-seronegative.

The V call is TRBV2, the J call TRBJ2-5, with a possible D match to TRBD2 (7 bases). With the DNA end fitting TRBJ2-7 better, the J assignment may be wrong. This CDR3 region has 14 residues. Germline CDR1 reads SNHLY; CDR2 reads FYNNEI. The CDR3 loop is CACAGGRNSYEQYF. The CDR3 nucleotides read TGTGCCTGTGCCGGGGGGCGTAACTCCTACGAGCAGTACTTC.

This clone was seen a single time. The rearrangement joins TRBV6-5 to TRBJ1-1, with D maybe TRBD1 (6 bases). The CDR3 contains 14 residues. Trimming removed 8 bases at V and 4 bases at J, with 17 bases between. Germline V gene data show CDR1 as MNHEY and CDR2 as SVGAGI. CDR3 loop: CASFNGGLGTEAFF. The CDR3, as DNA: TGTGCCAGCTTTAACGGGGGGCTGGGCACTGAAGCTTTCTTT.

The V and J genes are TRBV6-4 and TRBJ2-1; a weak D match, TRBD1 (5 bases). This CDR3 comprises 15 residues. Germline CDR1 is MRHNA and CDR2 is SNTAGT. Trimming cost V 6 bases and J 6 bases, with 18 bases left between them. CDR3: CASSSDSSPTNEQFF. DNA for the CDR3: TGTGCCAGCAGCTCCGACAGTAGCCCAACCAATGAGCAGTTCTTC.

The chain is built from TRBV29-1 and TRBJ2-7; 9 bases match TRBD2. The CDR3 extends over 14 amino acids. V lost 4 bases, J lost 6 bases, and 10 bases stayed unmatched. Germline V lookup: CDR1 SQVTM, CDR2 ANQGSEA. DNA of the CDR3: TGCAGCGTTGGTATTAGCGGGAGAACAGGCGAGCAGTACTTC. It yields the protein CSVGISGRTGEQYF.

Here the CDR3 reads CASSLVNGYGYTF. CDR3 DNA: TGTGCCAGCAGCTTAGTTAACGGGTATGGCTACACCTTC. This rearrangement joins TRBV13 to TRBJ1-2; no firm D call. Deletions cut 1 base from V and 5 bases from J, with 8 bases between. This CDR3 is built from 13 residues. Per germline, CDR1 PRHDT and CDR2 FYEKMQ (reference sequence).

The chain carries TRBV4-2 and TRBJ1-4; no clear D gene. With 4 bases removed from V and 3 bases from J, the gap between germline ends came to 12 bases. CDR3 size: 15 residues. The germline V gene encodes CDR1 LGHNA and CDR2 YNFKEQ. CDR3 sequence reads: CASSPTSVSNEKLFF. The DNA for the CDR3 is TGTGCCAGCAGCCCCACCAGTGTATCTAATGAAAAACTGTTTTTT.

The V gene is TRBV13, the J gene TRBJ1-2; TRBD1 aligns across 8 bases. The germline gives CDR1 PRHDT, CDR2 FYEKMQ (reference sequence). This CDR3 contains 15 residues. With V trimmed by 5 bases and J by 5 bases, 10 bases remained unmatched. As DNA, the CDR3 is TGTGCCAGCAGCCCAGCCCGGACAGGGAGGTATGGCTACACCTTC. The encoded protein is CASSPARTGRYGYTF.

The chain recombines TRBV6-1 with TRBJ1-5, with D possibly matching TRBD1 (5 bases). Trimming took 0 bases from V and 7 from J, leaving 13 bases between them. The CDR3 extends over 15 amino acids. In germline, CDR1 is MNHNS, CDR2 SASEGT. CDR3 amino acids: CASSEAGGDLQPQHF. Written as DNA, the CDR3 is TGTGCCAGCAGTGAAGCTGGGGGGGATCTACAGCCCCAGCATTTT.

The CDR3 reads CASSPGLYGELFF. CDR3 bases: TGTGCCAGCAGCCCGGGACTCTACGGGGAGCTGTTTTTT. The genes are TRBV5-4 and TRBJ2-2; D may be TRBD2 (6 bases). Trimming shortened V by 4 bases and J by 7 bases, and 11 bases separated the two germline ends. The CDR3 has 13 amino acids. Per the germline V gene, CDR1 is SGHNT and CDR2 is YYREEE (reference sequence). The full variable domain, completed using reference TRBV5-4 and TRBJ2-2, is ETGVTQSPTHLIKTRGQQVTLRCSSQSGHNTVSWYQQALGQGPQFIFQYYREEENGRGNFPPRFSGLQFPNYSSELNVNALELDDSALYLCASSPGLYGELFFGEGSRLTVL.

The chain joins TRBV5-1 to TRBJ2-7; 10 nucleotides line up with TRBD1. Germline V gives CDR1 SGHRS, CDR2 YFSETQ. This CDR3 comprises 17 residues. V dropped 3 bases and J dropped 1; count of bases not matched to a gene: 10. CDR3 in DNA: TGCGCCAGCAGCTCTGGTACGGGGACAGGGGTTTCCTACGAGCAGTACTTC. This codes for CASSSGTGTGVSYEQYF. The variable domain in full, completed from reference TRBV5-1 and TRBJ2-7, reads KAGVTQTPRYLIKTRGQQVTLSCSPISGHRSVSWYQQTPGQGLQFLFEYFSETQRNKGNFPGRFSGRQFSNSRSEMNVSTLELGDSALYLCASSSGTGTGVSYEQYFGPGTRLTVT.

The rearrangement uses TRBV29-1 and TRBJ2-5; 9 bases map to TRBD1. Germline V gives CDR1 SQVTM, CDR2 ANQGSEA. The CDR3 has 12 residues. V shed 8 bases and J 5 bases; nucleotides not matched to a gene: 6. The DNA for the CDR3 is TGCAGCACGATAGGGACAGGGGAGACCCAGTACTTC. Protein: CSTIGTGETQYF.

This clone was observed a few times. The chain recombines TRBV7-9 with TRBJ2-1; D might be TRBD2 (5 bases). Between the trimmed V and J ends, which lost 3 bases and 6 bases, there was a span of 6 bases. CDR1 and CDR2 from the germline V gene are SEHNR and FQNEAQ (reference sequence). CDR3 length: 12 residues. CDR3 coding DNA: TGTGCCAGCAGCTTGGACTTCAATGAGCAGTTCTTC. Residues: CASSLDFNEQFF.

This clone was seen a few times. The gene calls are TRBV5-4 and TRBJ1-2; unclear D gene. This CDR3 contains 15 residues. Trimming pared 7 bases from V and 3 bases from J, leaving 19 bases between. CDR1 SGHNT and CDR2 YYREEE come from the germline V gene (reference sequence). The DNA of the CDR3 is TGTGCCAGCCTCCCGGGTAACCGGAGAGACTATGGCTACACCTTC. This gives the protein CASLPGNRRDYGYTF. Full variable domain (outside the CDR3, taken from reference TRBV5-4 and TRBJ1-2): ETGVTQSPTHLIKTRGQQVTLRCSSQSGHNTVSWYQQALGQGPQFIFQYYREEENGRGNFPPRFSGLQFPNYSSELNVNALELDDSALYLCASLPGNRRDYGYTFGSGTRLTVV.

This clone was counted only a few times. V gene TRBV14 combines with J gene TRBJ2-3; 10 bases line up with TRBD2. The germline V gene has CDR1 SGHDN and CDR2 FVKESK. The CDR3 consists of 16 residues. V trimming: 4 bases; J trimming: 0 bases; junction bases outside the gene matches: 4. The CDR3 reads CASSPGLAASTDTQYF. Here the CDR3 DNA reads TGTGCCAGCAGCCCTGGACTAGCGGCTAGCACAGATACGCAGTATTTT.

The CDR3 nucleotides read TGTGCTAGTGACAGTACCGGGACAGGGAGGGCTTTCTTT. Its protein is CASDSTGTGRAFF. J is TRBJ1-1 and V is TRBV12-5, with 9 bases fitting TRBD1. This CDR3 comprises 13 residues. CDR1 LGHNT and CDR2 FRNRAP come from the germline V gene. V trimming: 7 bases; J trimming: 11 bases; junction bases outside the gene matches: 11.

The rearrangement uses TRBV9 and TRBJ2-5, with D perhaps matching TRBD2 (5 bases). Germline CDR1 SGDLS, CDR2 YYNGEE. The CDR3 has 16 amino acids. V was trimmed by 0 bases and J by 3 bases, leaving 15 bases between them. CDR3 in amino acids: CASSVGPGLAKETQYF. The CDR3 DNA reads TGTGCCAGCAGCGTAGGCCCAGGATTAGCGAAAGAGACCCAGTACTTC. Combining the CDR3 with reference TRBV9 and TRBJ2-5 gives the whole variable domain DSGVTQTPKHLITATGQRVTLRCSPRSGDLSVYWYQQSLDQGLQFLIQYYNGEERAKGNILERFSAQQFPDLHSELNLSSLELGDSALYFCASSVGPGLAKETQYFGPGTRLLVL.

The chain combines TRBV4-3 with TRBJ1-1; tentatively, D is TRBD1 (5 bases). Looked up from germline, CDR1 is LGHNA and CDR2 is YSLEER. Trimming took 1 base from V and 1 from J, leaving 7 bases between them. CDR3 length equals 14 residues. DNA for the CDR3: TGCGCCAGCAGCCAAGGGGGCCGGAACACTGAAGCTTTCTTT. It is translated as CASSQGGRNTEAFF.

This chain links TRBV5-4 with TRBJ2-1; 9 nucleotides agree with TRBD2. The CDR3 is 15 residues long. Germline trimming cut 4 bases from V and 15 bases from J; bases unmatched to any gene: 17. Germline V gives CDR1 SGHNT, CDR2 YYREEE (reference sequence). Here the CDR3 DNA reads TGTGCCAGCAGCACCCGAGGTGGTGCGGGGGGGTTTCCGTTCTTC. This encodes CASSTRGGAGGFPFF.

The V and J genes are TRBV2 and TRBJ2-3, with 9 bases fitting TRBD1. The CDR3 sequence is 12 residues long. The V segment lost 11 bases and the J segment 6 bases; nucleotides outside the gene matches: 6. Per germline, CDR1 SNHLY and CDR2 FYNNEI. CDR3 DNA: TGTGCCGGGGGACAGGGTGCTGATACGCAGTATTTT. Translation gives CAGGQGADTQYF.

V gene TRBV30 combines with J gene TRBJ2-2, with D perhaps TRBD2 (6 bases). In germline, CDR1 is GTSNPN, CDR2 SVGIG (reference sequence). V was clipped by 1 base and J by 6 bases, with 9 bases between them. The CDR3 is 13 residues long. CDR3 nucleotide sequence: TGTGCCTGGAGTGACGGGAGCGCCGGGGAGCTGTTTTTT. Amino acid sequence: CAWSDGSAGELFF.

The chain links TRBV9 to TRBJ2-1; D gene ambiguous. This CDR3 has 17 amino acids. The germline CDR1 and CDR2 sequences are SGDLS and YYNGEE. Trimming pared 3 bases from V and 2 bases from J, leaving 18 bases between. CDR3 amino acids: CASSAQVSGWAYNEQFF. CDR3 sequence (DNA): TGTGCCAGCAGCGCCCAAGTCTCAGGTTGGGCCTACAATGAGCAGTTCTTC.

The chain combines TRBV5-6 with TRBJ2-4; a possible D gene is TRBD1 (6 bases). This CDR3 has 15 residues. Germline CDR1 SGHDT, CDR2 YYEEEE. Trimming took off 6 bases at V and 0 bases at J, with 13 bases between the two ends. The CDR3 DNA is TGTGCCAGCAACCAAGGGGGAACAGCCAAAAACATTCAGTACTTC. The encoded protein is CASNQGGTAKNIQYF.

The rearrangement uses TRBV6-1 and TRBJ2-7; 8 bases agree with TRBD2. The CDR3 is 14 amino acids. The J segment lost 3 bases and the V segment lost 6 bases, leaving 7 bases of the junction unmatched. Germline loops: CDR1 MNHNS, CDR2 SASEGT. The CDR3 sequence: CASSPSGGGYEQYF. DNA of the CDR3: TGTGCCAGCAGCCCCTCCGGGGGGGGCTACGAGCAGTACTTC.

The gene calls are TRBV11-3 and TRBJ2-3; weak D call: TRBD2 (7 bases). The CDR3 covers 13 residues. The V end was cut by 8 bases, the J end by 2 bases, with 11 bases between. CDR1 SGHNT and CDR2 YENEEA come from the germline V gene. CDR3 nucleotides: TGTGCCAGCGGTGGGGGGGCCACAGATACGCAGTATTTT. This encodes CASGGGATDTQYF.

This chain uses TRBV23-1 with TRBJ2-1; TRBD1 agrees at 9 bases. TRBV23-1 is classed as an ORF, of uncertain function. The CDR3 runs to 15 residues. With 8 bases clipped from V and 5 bases from J, the junction kept 10 bases outside the gene matches. As DNA, the CDR3 is TGCGCCAGCCTTAAGGGGGACAGGGAGGACAATGAGCAGTTCTTC. The encoded protein is CASLKGDREDNEQFF.